This passage covers 24 T cell receptor beta chains from one sample sequenced in a study of CD4 T cells in relation to SARS-CoV-2 and coronaviruses. Sequencing used immunoSEQ multiplex PCR; TCRdb keeps in-frame clones, though not all of them. Of some 11,000 clones listed, over 65% were seen once; the top ten hold roughly 17%. CD4+ T cells from unexposed donors were obtained before the COVID-19 pandemic (2011-2018). CD4+ T cells were isolated from the cells after about 11 days of culture. Antigens for these TCRs are unknown. Source material: CD4+ T cells from PBMCs, cultured in vitro. All receptors come from a human donor in good health.

The CDR3: CASSQDRGASGNTIYF. The CDR3 DNA reads TGTGCCAGCAGCCAAGATCGGGGTGCCTCTGGAAACACCATATATTTT. This chain joins TRBV4-2 and TRBJ1-3; D remains unclear. Germline values: CDR1 LGHNA, CDR2 YNFKEQ. This CDR3 spans 16 amino acids. The V and J ends lost 0 bases and 0 bases respectively, with 9 bases between them.

The V call is TRBV4-3, the J call TRBJ2-6; D ambiguous. Per germline, CDR1 LGHNA and CDR2 YSLEER. The CDR3 runs 16 residues. The ends were cut back, 0 bases at V and 0 bases at J, with 6 bases in the middle. CDR3 sequence: CASSQDSVSGANVLTF. The CDR3 DNA reads TGCGCCAGCAGCCAAGATTCGGTCTCTGGGGCCAACGTCCTGACTTTC.

The rearrangement joins TRBV9 to TRBJ2-3, with TRBD2 matching over 10 bases. J gave up 5 bases and V 0 bases, and 6 bases lay outside the gene matches. This CDR3 comprises 16 residues. CDR1 SGDLS and CDR2 YYNGEE come from the germline V gene. The chain's CDR3 is CASSVVSGRVGDTQYF. CDR3 DNA: TGTGCCAGCAGCGTAGTAAGCGGGAGGGTCGGAGATACGCAGTATTTT.

The chain carries TRBV5-1 and TRBJ1-2; D perhaps matches TRBD1 (5 bases). The CDR3 has 15 residues. With 4 bases removed from V and 4 bases from J, the gap between germline ends came to 17 bases. Germline V gene data show CDR1 as SGHRS and CDR2 as YFSETQ. For the CDR3, the DNA is TGCGCCAGCAGCGACGGGGCCGTCCTGCCCTATGGCTACACCTTC. Its translation: CASSDGAVLPYGYTF.

The chain has TRBV29-1 and TRBJ1-2; no reliable D call. Germline assignment: CDR1 SQVTM and CDR2 ANQGSEA. Trimming shortened V by 6 bases and J by 2 bases, and 10 bases separated the two germline ends. The CDR3 totals 12 residues. CDR3 nucleotides: TGCAGCGTCGACACTTTAAACTATGGCTACACCTTC. Amino acids: CSVDTLNYGYTF.

The count of this clone is one. The chain recombines TRBV5-1 with TRBJ1-2, with D maybe TRBD1 (5 bases). In germline, CDR1 is SGHRS, CDR2 YFSETQ. The CDR3 is 13 amino acids. The germline V and J ends were trimmed by 4 bases and 4 bases, with 11 bases remaining between them. The CDR3 region has the DNA TGCGCCAGCAGCCCCGGGGGTGGCTATGGCTACACCTTC. Protein product: CASSPGGGYGYTF.

The chain is built from TRBV10-3 and TRBJ1-5; TRBD1 agrees at 9 bases. The germline CDR1 and CDR2 sequences are ENHRY and SYGVKD. V dropped 4 bases and J dropped 6; count of bases not matched to a gene: 4. This CDR3 region has 14 residues. This chain's CDR3 is CAISGTGEGQPQHF. The DNA of the CDR3 is TGTGCCATCAGTGGGACAGGGGAAGGTCAGCCCCAGCATTTT.

This clone has just a few counts. V gene TRBV29-1 combines with J gene TRBJ1-1; weak D call: TRBD1 (6 bases). The CDR3 is made up of 15 amino acids. Germline CDR1 SQVTM, CDR2 ANQGSEA. V was clipped by 7 bases and J by 4 bases, with 22 bases between them. The CDR3 sequence: CSAGGNGGAATEAFF. CDR3 DNA sequence: TGCAGCGCCGGGGGGAACGGGGGGGCCGCCACTGAAGCTTTCTTT.

V gene TRBV6-6 combines with J gene TRBJ2-7; TRBD1 agrees at 8 bases. With 6 bases clipped from V and 2 bases from J, the junction kept 6 bases outside the gene matches. The CDR3 is 14 amino acids. Germline V gene lookup returns CDR1 MNHNY and CDR2 SVGAGI (reference sequence). CDR3 DNA: TGTGCCAGCAGACCCGGACAGGGCACCTACGAGCAGTACTTC. It encodes CASRPGQGTYEQYF.

This rearrangement joins TRBV6-6 to TRBJ2-6; D may be TRBD1 (5 bases). Germline V gene lookup returns CDR1 MNHNY and CDR2 SVGAGI (reference sequence). CDR3 size: 14 residues. V was trimmed by 8 bases and J by 1 base, leaving 9 bases between them. CDR3 region: CASGDRSGANVLTF. DNA of the CDR3: TGTGCCAGCGGAGACAGATCTGGGGCCAACGTCCTGACTTTC.

The V and J genes are TRBV11-1 and TRBJ2-7; perhaps TRBD1 as D (5 bases). Germline-derived CDR1 and CDR2 are SGHAT and FQDESV (reference sequence). The ends were cut back, 1 base at V and 6 bases at J, with 13 bases in the middle. CDR3 length: 14 residues. The CDR3 DNA reads as TGTGCCAGCAGCTTAGGGAATCAGGGTTTCGAGCAGTACTTC. Its protein product is CASSLGNQGFEQYF. Together with reference TRBV11-1 and TRBJ2-7, the CDR3 gives the full variable domain: EAEVAQSPRYKITEKSQAVAFWCDPISGHATLYWYRQILGQGPELLVQFQDESVVDDSQLPKDRFSAERLKGVDSTLKIQPAELGDSAMYLCASSLGNQGFEQYFGPGTRLTVT.

This clone was counted a few times. V and J are TRBV7-9 and TRBJ2-7, with 8 bases aligning to TRBD1. This CDR3 has 14 residues. Germline CDR1 and CDR2: SEHNR and FQNEAQ (reference sequence). After removal of 0 bases from V and 6 bases from J, the junction contained 4 bases not matched to a gene. The CDR3: CASSLAGQVFEQYF. CDR3 in DNA: TGTGCCAGCAGCTTAGCGGGACAGGTCTTCGAGCAGTACTTC. The full variable domain, with the rest looked up from reference TRBV7-9 and TRBJ2-7, is DTGVSQNPRHKITKRGQNVTFRCDPISEHNRLYWYRQTLGQGPEFLTYFQNEAQLEKSRLLSDRFSAERPKGSFSTLEIQRTEQGDSAMYLCASSLAGQVFEQYFGPGTRLTVT.

The V call is TRBV5-1, the J call TRBJ2-7; possible D gene TRBD2, 5 bases. The CDR3 has 14 residues. V was pared by 6 bases and J by 7 bases, with 20 bases between. CDR1 is SGHRS, CDR2 YFSETQ, per germline. The CDR3 loop is CASTTGGGGLEQYF. The CDR3 nucleotides read TGCGCCAGCACCACCGGAGGCGGAGGCTTGGAGCAGTACTTC. The full variable domain, with the rest looked up from reference TRBV5-1 and TRBJ2-7, is KAGVTQTPRYLIKTRGQQVTLSCSPISGHRSVSWYQQTPGQGLQFLFEYFSETQRNKGNFPGRFSGRQFSNSRSEMNVSTLELGDSALYLCASTTGGGGLEQYFGPGTRLTVT.

The rearrangement uses TRBV7-2 and TRBJ2-7; D gene unclear. Trimming removed 5 bases at V and 2 bases at J, with 7 bases between. Germline-derived CDR1 and CDR2 are SGHTA and FQGNSA. The CDR3 is 12 amino acids. CDR3 residues: CASSQSTYEQYF. The CDR3 DNA follows: TGTGCCAGCAGCCAATCCACCTACGAGCAGTACTTC.

The chain uses TRBV20-1 and TRBJ1-4, with D possibly TRBD1 on 6 matching bases. Germline CDR1 DFQATT, CDR2 SNEGSKA (reference sequence). Trimming stripped 3 bases from V and 9 bases from J, with 23 bases between. The CDR3 has 16 amino acids. The CDR3 sequence: CSASETGTRKIQKLFF. The CDR3 nucleotides read TGCAGTGCTAGTGAGACCGGGACACGGAAGATCCAAAAACTGTTTTTT.

The CDR3 DNA sequence: TGTGCCAGCAGTGAATTTGCAGGGGCCACTAACTATGGCTACACCTTC. It specifies CASSEFAGATNYGYTF. The rearrangement joins TRBV6-1 to TRBJ1-2; TRBD1 might be the D (6 bases). Per germline, CDR1 MNHNS and CDR2 SASEGT. The CDR3 contains 16 residues. The V and J ends lost 2 bases and 0 bases respectively, with 13 bases between them.

This chain links TRBV7-7 with TRBJ2-7; TRBD1 matches at 10 bases. The V gene's germline CDR1 is SSHAT and CDR2 FNYEAQ (reference sequence). The CDR3 spans 16 residues. J gave up 7 bases and V 1 base, and 10 bases lay outside the gene matches. The CDR3 DNA reads as TGTGCCAGCAGCTTAGGTATAGGGACAGGGGCCCGGGAGCAGTACTTC. It translates to CASSLGIGTGAREQYF. Full variable domain (outside the CDR3, taken from reference TRBV7-7 and TRBJ2-7): GAGVSQSPRYKVTKRGQDVTLRCDPISSHATLYWYQQALGQGPEFLTYFNYEAQPDKSGLPSDRFSAERPEGSISTLTIQRTEQRDSAMYRCASSLGIGTGAREQYFGPGTRLTVT.

The chain carries TRBV11-2 and TRBJ2-1, with D possibly being TRBD1 (5 bases). CDR1 SGHAT and CDR2 FQNNGV come from the germline V gene. This CDR3 spans 14 amino acids. V was trimmed by 6 bases and J by 9 bases, leaving 18 bases between them. The CDR3 bases are TGTGCCAGCAGTCAAGACAGTCGTGTTAGTGAGCAGTTCTTC. Translation gives CASSQDSRVSEQFF. Together with reference TRBV11-2 and TRBJ2-1, the CDR3 gives the full variable domain: EAGVAQSPRYKIIEKRQSVAFWCNPISGHATLYWYQQILGQGPKLLIQFQNNGVVDDSQLPKDRFSAERLKGVDSTLKIQPAKLEDSAVYLCASSQDSRVSEQFFGPGTRLTVL.

The chain uses TRBV5-6 and TRBJ2-7; D may be TRBD1 or TRBD2 (5 bases each). CDR3 length equals 14 residues. Trimming shortened V by 2 bases and J by 0 bases, and 9 bases separated the two germline ends. Germline values: CDR1 SGHDT, CDR2 YYEEEE. The CDR3 sequence is CASSFGASSYEQYF. The CDR3, as DNA: TGTGCCAGCAGCTTCGGGGCTAGCTCCTACGAGCAGTACTTC.

This clone was observed once. The V and J genes are TRBV4-3 and TRBJ2-4; tentative D call: TRBD2 (5 bases). V gave up 0 bases and J gave up 9 bases, with 12 bases separating them. The CDR3 runs to 14 residues. Germline V gene lookup returns CDR1 LGHNA and CDR2 YSLEER. The CDR3 loop is CASSQDPGGGIQYF. The CDR3 DNA is TGCGCCAGCAGCCAAGATCCGGGCGGAGGCATTCAGTACTTC.

The V call is TRBV19, the J call TRBJ2-7; 7 positions agree with TRBD1. Germline V gene data show CDR1 as LNHDA and CDR2 as SQIVND (reference sequence). Germline trimming cut 4 bases from V and 5 bases from J; bases unmatched to any gene: 2. This CDR3 is 12 amino acids long. The CDR3 loop is CASSKTGNEQYF. The DNA for the CDR3 is TGTGCCAGTAGTAAGACAGGGAACGAGCAGTACTTC.

V and J are TRBV4-3 and TRBJ2-3; no clear D. The germline V gene has CDR1 LGHNA and CDR2 YSLEER. V dropped 4 bases and J dropped 5 bases, with 16 bases sitting between them. This CDR3 region has 15 residues. The CDR3 is CASSPTIRAGDTQYF. CDR3 nucleotides: TGCGCCAGCAGCCCCACCATAAGGGCTGGAGATACGCAGTATTTT.

The genes are TRBV5-4 and TRBJ1-1; TRBD1 matches at 8 bases. Germline CDR1 is SGHNT and CDR2 is YYREEE (reference sequence). The CDR3 consists of 14 residues. The V segment lost 1 base and the J segment 8 bases; nucleotides outside the gene matches: 7. CDR3 in amino acids: CASSLSAGGGEAFF. The CDR3, as DNA: TGTGCCAGCAGCTTGTCCGCAGGGGGCGGGGAAGCTTTCTTT.

This sequence joins TRBV9 and TRBJ2-1, with TRBD2 matching 8 bases. Germline trimming cut 4 bases from V and 7 bases from J; bases unmatched to any gene: 7. This CDR3 has 14 amino acids. Germline V gene lookup returns CDR1 SGDLS and CDR2 YYNGEE. The CDR3 DNA follows: TGTGCCAGCAGCTCCGGGGGGGGTTGGAATGAGCAGTTCTTC. This translates into CASSSGGGWNEQFF.